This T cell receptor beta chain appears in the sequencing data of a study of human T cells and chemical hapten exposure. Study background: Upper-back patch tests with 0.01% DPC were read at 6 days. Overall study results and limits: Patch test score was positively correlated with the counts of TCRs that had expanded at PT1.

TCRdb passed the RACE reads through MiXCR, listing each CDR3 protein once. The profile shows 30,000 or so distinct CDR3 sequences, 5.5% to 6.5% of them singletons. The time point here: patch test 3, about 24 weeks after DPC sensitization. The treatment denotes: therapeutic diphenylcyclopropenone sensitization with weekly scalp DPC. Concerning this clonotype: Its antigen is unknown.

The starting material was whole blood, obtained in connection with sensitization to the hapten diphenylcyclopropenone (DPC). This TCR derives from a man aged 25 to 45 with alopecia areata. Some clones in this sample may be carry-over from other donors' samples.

CDR3 in amino acids: CASSHTRNTQYF. CDR3 nucleotides: TGTGCCAGCAGTCATACCAGGAATACGCAGTATTTT. V is TRBV7-9 and J is TRBJ2-3; D call uncertain. This CDR3 is 12 amino acids long. Trimming stripped 6 bases from V and 7 bases from J, with 11 bases between. Germline CDR1 and CDR2: SEHNR and FQNEAQ (reference sequence).